This T cell receptor beta chain was captured in a study of blood T cell repertoires in COVID-19. Enrolled through a virtual design, the participants were between about 18 and 100 years of age and came from 24 US areas. Clinical histories supplied by participants themselves formed the basis of cohort assignment. Clones were read by immunoSEQ multiplex PCR, and TCRdb kept only the in-frame ones, dropping some. The table includes over 300,000 clones, approximately 87% detected once. CDR3 size: 14 residues. The germline V gene has CDR1 ENHRY and CDR2 SYGVKD. V shed 10 bases, J shed 0 bases, and the junction held 8 bases outside the gene matches.

The receptor's source is a woman aged 30 to 39 with acute COVID-19. Sequenced material: PBMCs or T cells enriched from blood (not recorded which). The chain joins TRBV10-3 to TRBJ1-1; 7 nucleotides agree with TRBD1. CDR3 amino acids: CATSPRGMNTEAFF. In DNA form, the CDR3 reads TGTGCCACCTCCCCCAGGGGGATGAACACTGAAGCTTTCTTT.